In its sample, the clone carrying this T cell receptor (beta chain) was seen a few times. Libraries were prepared by immunoSEQ multiplex PCR; TCRdb keeps only in-frame clonotypes and omits some of them. The sample has some 250,000 clones, approximately 86% seen once. The data are from a study of blood T cell repertoires in COVID-19. Study context: The United States, Italy and Spain were the sources of the acute and convalescent COVID-19 samples.

CDR3 length: 13 amino acids. Germline CDR1 DFQATT, CDR2 SNEGSKA (reference sequence). The germline V and J ends were trimmed by 3 bases and 10 bases, with 16 bases remaining between them. The chain carries TRBV20-1 and TRBJ2-1, with D tentatively TRBD2 (5 bases). This receptor was taken from a woman between 25 and 40 years old who had recovered from COVID-19. Sequenced material: peripheral blood. This chain's CDR3 is CSASGGGLAEQFF. The CDR3 nucleotides read TGCAGTGCTAGTGGAGGAGGATTAGCGGAGCAGTTCTTC.